Listed below are T cell receptor beta chains from one sample, sequenced in a study of long-term antiretroviral therapy in people with HIV. Assay: immunoSEQ multiplex PCR; the TCRdb copy retains only in-frame clones and omits some. The sample gives around 15,000 clones, 88% of which show up once; around 12% is in the top ten. The sample was unsorted PBMCs, taken 0.7 years before starting antiretroviral therapy. Receptor source: a man between 45 and 60 years old with HIV. CDR3s include the opening cysteine and the closing phenylalanine or tryptophan. A D gene is named only where the DNA matches it firmly. Clone size appears in some rows only: once, few, many, or a class for an expanded clone.

abundance: NA; j_gene: TRBJ1-4; v_gene: TRBV18; d_gene: NA; CDR3aa: CASMDSDREKLFF; CDR3nt: TGTGCCAGCATGGACAGCGATCGTGAAAAACTGTTTTTT
abundance: NA; j_gene: TRBJ1-4; v_gene: TRBV10-3; d_gene: NA; CDR3aa: CAIRDQPGEKLFF; CDR3nt: TGTGCCATCAGAGATCAACCGGGTGAAAAACTGTTTTTT
abundance: NA; j_gene: TRBJ1-1; v_gene: TRBV10-3; d_gene: TRBD1; CDR3aa: CAISTGGTEAFF; CDR3nt: TGTGCCATCAGTACAGGGGGCACTGAAGCTTTCTTT
abundance: few; j_gene: TRBJ2-5; v_gene: TRBV10-1; d_gene: TRBD2; CDR3aa: CASSSGSFQETQYF; CDR3nt: TGCGCCAGCTCTAGCGGGAGTTTTCAAGAGACCCAGTACTTC
abundance: NA; j_gene: TRBJ2-7; v_gene: TRBV10-3; d_gene: TRBD1; CDR3aa: CALGRGTGDTYEQYF; CDR3nt: TGTGCCCTGGGAAGGGGCACAGGGGATACCTACGAGCAGTACTTC
abundance: once; j_gene: TRBJ1-2; v_gene: TRBV29-1; d_gene: TRBD1; CDR3aa: CSVGGQGYGYTF; CDR3nt: TGCAGCGTTGGTGGACAGGGCTATGGCTACACCTTC
abundance: NA; j_gene: TRBJ1-2; v_gene: TRBV19; d_gene: NA; CDR3aa: CASTPGEMLRSYGYTF; CDR3nt: TGTGCCAGTACGCCAGGCGAGATGCTGCGGAGCTATGGCTACACCTTC
abundance: NA; j_gene: TRBJ1-2; v_gene: TRBV2; d_gene: NA; CDR3aa: CASSRQPGNLNYGYTF; CDR3nt: TGTGCCAGCAGTCGACAGCCTGGAAACCTTAACTATGGCTACACCTTC
abundance: NA; j_gene: TRBJ2-2; v_gene: TRBV5-1; d_gene: NA; CDR3aa: CASSYYPNTGELFF; CDR3nt: TGCGCCAGCAGTTATTATCCCAACACCGGGGAGCTGTTTTTT
abundance: NA; j_gene: TRBJ2-3; v_gene: TRBV7-8; d_gene: NA; CDR3aa: CASSFGTTDTQYF; CDR3nt: TGTGCCAGCAGCTTCGGGACCACAGATACGCAGTATTTT
abundance: NA; j_gene: TRBJ1-1; v_gene: TRBV4-3; d_gene: NA; CDR3aa: CASSQEAWNTEAFF; CDR3nt: TGCGCCAGCAGCCAAGAAGCTTGGAACACTGAAGCTTTCTTT
abundance: NA; j_gene: TRBJ2-3; v_gene: TRBV5-8; d_gene: NA; CDR3aa: CASSPGNSATDTQYF; CDR3nt: TGTGCCAGCAGCCCGGGGAACAGCGCAACAGATACGCAGTATTTT
abundance: few; j_gene: TRBJ2-2; v_gene: TRBV5-4; d_gene: TRBD2; CDR3aa: CASSEVGGSITGELFF; CDR3nt: TGTGCCAGCAGCGAGGTTGGCGGGAGTATTACCGGGGAGCTGTTTTTT
abundance: NA; j_gene: TRBJ1-1; v_gene: TRBV5-1; d_gene: NA; CDR3aa: CASSLGVGGIDEAFF; CDR3nt: TGCGCCAGCAGCTTGGGGGTAGGCGGGATAGATGAAGCTTTCTTT
abundance: NA; j_gene: TRBJ2-3; v_gene: TRBV11-2; d_gene: NA; CDR3aa: CASSLHGLDTDTQYF; CDR3nt: TGTGCCAGCAGCTTACATGGTTTGGATACAGATACGCAGTATTTT
abundance: NA; j_gene: TRBJ2-3; v_gene: TRBV5-4; d_gene: TRBD2; CDR3aa: CASSPGGGRGTDTQYF; CDR3nt: TGTGCCAGCAGCCCGGGAGGCGGGAGAGGAACAGATACGCAGTATTTT
abundance: NA; j_gene: TRBJ1-2; v_gene: TRBV23-1; d_gene: NA; CDR3aa: CASSQSPGINYGYTF; CDR3nt: TGCGCCAGCAGTCAATCCCCAGGGATAAACTATGGCTACACCTTC
abundance: few; j_gene: TRBJ2-7; v_gene: TRBV5-1; d_gene: NA; CDR3aa: CASSSEYEQYF; CDR3nt: TGCGCCAGCAGCTCAGAGTACGAGCAGTACTTC
abundance: NA; j_gene: TRBJ2-7; v_gene: TRBV5-4; d_gene: NA; CDR3aa: CASSLKLADYEQYF; CDR3nt: TGTGCCAGCAGCTTGAAACTAGCAGATTACGAGCAGTACTTC
abundance: NA; j_gene: TRBJ2-7; v_gene: TRBV5-1; d_gene: NA; CDR3aa: CASSLENYEQYF; CDR3nt: TGCGCCAGCAGCTTGGAAAACTACGAGCAGTACTTC
abundance: NA; j_gene: TRBJ2-3; v_gene: TRBV30; d_gene: NA; CDR3aa: CACGGTLGGFSATQYF; CDR3nt: TGTGCCTGTGGGGGGACATTAGGTGGGTTTTCGGCTACGCAGTATTTT
abundance: NA; j_gene: TRBJ2-3; v_gene: TRBV5-1; d_gene: NA; CDR3aa: CASSLADVRPTDTQYF; CDR3nt: TGCGCCAGCAGCTTGGCCGATGTCAGGCCAACAGATACGCAGTATTTT
abundance: NA; j_gene: TRBJ2-6; v_gene: TRBV18; d_gene: NA; CDR3aa: CASSPRGGANSGANVLTF; CDR3nt: TGTGCCAGCTCACCACGGGGGGGCGCTAACTCTGGGGCCAACGTCCTGACTTTC
abundance: NA; j_gene: TRBJ2-2; v_gene: TRBV11-3; d_gene: TRBD1; CDR3aa: CASSGYGQGNTGELFF; CDR3nt: TGTGCCAGCAGCGGATACGGACAGGGGAACACCGGGGAGCTGTTTTTT
abundance: NA; j_gene: TRBJ1-5; v_gene: TRBV19; d_gene: NA; CDR3aa: CASSILAEGIGQPQHF; CDR3nt: TGTGCCAGTAGTATTCTGGCCGAAGGAATCGGTCAGCCCCAGCATTTT
abundance: NA; j_gene: TRBJ2-3; v_gene: TRBV5-1; d_gene: TRBD1; CDR3aa: CASSLQGATGGWDTQYF; CDR3nt: TGCGCCAGCAGCCTACAGGGGGCGACAGGGGGCTGGGATACGCAGTATTTT
abundance: NA; j_gene: TRBJ1-2; v_gene: TRBV6-5; d_gene: TRBD1; CDR3aa: CASRNDRGNYGYTF; CDR3nt: TGTGCCAGCAGGAACGACAGGGGGAACTATGGCTACACCTTC
abundance: NA; j_gene: TRBJ2-5; v_gene: TRBV15; d_gene: NA; CDR3aa: CATSTGDRETQYF; CDR3nt: TGTGCCACCAGCACTGGGGACCGGGAGACCCAGTACTTC
abundance: NA; j_gene: TRBJ2-2; v_gene: TRBV10-1; d_gene: NA; CDR3aa: CASSENREGTGELFF; CDR3nt: TGCGCCAGCAGTGAAAACCGGGAAGGGACCGGGGAGCTGTTTTTT
abundance: NA; j_gene: TRBJ2-3; v_gene: TRBV2; d_gene: NA; CDR3aa: CASGGAGDTQYF; CDR3nt: TGTGCCAGCGGGGGGGCCGGAGATACGCAGTATTTT
abundance: NA; j_gene: TRBJ2-3; v_gene: TRBV12-5; d_gene: NA; CDR3aa: CASATRTGTDTQYF; CDR3nt: TGTGCTAGTGCCACCCGGACGGGGACAGATACGCAGTATTTT
abundance: once; j_gene: TRBJ1-2; v_gene: TRBV5-1; d_gene: TRBD1; CDR3aa: CASSLAGQNYGYTF; CDR3nt: TGCGCCAGCAGCTTGGCGGGACAGAACTATGGCTACACCTTC